The text below deals with one TCR beta chain. Its cognate antigen is unknown. This sample was taken from a study of PD-1 blockade in classical Hodgkin lymphoma. Findings of the study overall: Reported findings placed baseline TCR diversity lower in newly diagnosed patients (compared with healthy donors).

Germline V gene lookup returns CDR1 MDHEN and CDR2 SYDVKM. Trimming took 10 bases from V and 6 from J; bases not matched to a gene: 8. The CDR3 has 12 amino acids. Assay: immunoSEQ multiplex PCR; the TCRdb copy retains only in-frame clones and omits some. Of roughly 70,000 clones listed, approximately 93% were seen once; the top ten hold 2% to 3%. The time point was: newly diagnosed, previously untreated cHL patient sample. The authors compared against newly diagnosed, untreated classical Hodgkin lymphoma PBMCs. Sequencing used peripheral blood mononuclear cells (PBMCs). This sequence joins TRBV28 and TRBJ2-5, with 7 nucleotides matching TRBD2. The sequence was collected from a human donor with classical Hodgkin lymphoma. The CDR3, as DNA: TGTGCCACCCTCGGGGGGTGGAAGACCCAGTACTTC. Protein: CATLGGWKTQYF.